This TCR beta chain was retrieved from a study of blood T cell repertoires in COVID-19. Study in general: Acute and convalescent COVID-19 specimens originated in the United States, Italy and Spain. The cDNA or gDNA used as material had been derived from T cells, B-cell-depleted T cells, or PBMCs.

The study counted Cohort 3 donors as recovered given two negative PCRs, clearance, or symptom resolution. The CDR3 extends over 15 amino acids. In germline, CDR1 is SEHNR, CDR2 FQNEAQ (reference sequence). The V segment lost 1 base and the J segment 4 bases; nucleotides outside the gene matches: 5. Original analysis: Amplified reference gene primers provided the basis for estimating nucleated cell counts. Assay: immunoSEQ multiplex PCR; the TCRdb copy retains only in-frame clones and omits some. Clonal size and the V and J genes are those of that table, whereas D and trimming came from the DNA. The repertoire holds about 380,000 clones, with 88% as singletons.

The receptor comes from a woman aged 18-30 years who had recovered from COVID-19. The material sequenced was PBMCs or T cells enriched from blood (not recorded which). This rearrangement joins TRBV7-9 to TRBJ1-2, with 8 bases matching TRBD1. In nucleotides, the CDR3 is TGTGCCAGCAGCTTAGGTTGGACAGGGCCCTATGGCTACACCTTC. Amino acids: CASSLGWTGPYGYTF. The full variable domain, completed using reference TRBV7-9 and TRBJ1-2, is DTGVSQNPRHKITKRGQNVTFRCDPISEHNRLYWYRQTLGQGPEFLTYFQNEAQLEKSRLLSDRFSAERPKGSFSTLEIQRTEQGDSAMYLCASSLGWTGPYGYTFGSGTRLTVV.